Each of the 7 T cell receptor beta chains below was sequenced from the same sample in a study of shared clonotypes between healthy human individuals. Assay used: immunoSEQ multiplex PCR; TCRdb lists only in-frame clones, some missing. This sample yields around 1,900,000 clones, of which 90% to 95% are seen a single time; about 1.7% belongs to the top ten. CD8 cells regarded as naive lacked CD45RO, were positively chosen for CCR7, and omitted terminally differentiated effector memory CD45RA+ cells. Sequencing used naive CD8+ T cells from PBMCs. All receptors derive from a young man in good health. Some clones in this sample may be carry-over from other donors' samples.

This chain uses TRBV10-3 with TRBJ2-7; TRBD1 matches 10 bases. V was pared by 7 bases and J by 2 bases, with 5 bases of the junction left unmatched. The CDR3 length is 14 residues. CDR1 and CDR2 (germline): ENHRY, SYGVKD. In nucleotides, the CDR3 is TGTGCCATCAAACGACAGGGGGCTGCCTACGAGCAGTACTTC. Residues: CAIKRQGAAYEQYF.

This rearrangement joins TRBV6-5 to TRBJ1-2; 7 bases are shared with TRBD1. J was trimmed by 5 bases and V by 5 bases; bases with no gene match: 11. Germline lookup yields CDR1 MNHEY and CDR2 SVGAGI. The CDR3 length is 15 residues. The CDR3 DNA sequence: TGTGCCAGCAGTCTACGACCGGGACAGATATATGGCTACACCTTC. Protein product: CASSLRPGQIYGYTF.

This chain uses TRBV16 with TRBJ1-4; 8 bases are a match to TRBD1. Germline assignment: CDR1 KGHSY and CDR2 FQNENV. Trimming removed 0 bases from V and 11 bases from J; junction bases left unmatched: 11. The CDR3 runs to 16 residues. Here the CDR3 reads CASSQSRDRGGEKLFF. As DNA, the CDR3 is TGTGCCAGCAGCCAATCCCGAGACAGGGGAGGAGAGAAACTGTTTTTT.

The chain recombines TRBV5-4 with TRBJ2-7; D is undetermined. V was cut by 0 bases and J by 2 bases, with 9 bases left in between. Germline-derived CDR1 and CDR2 are SGHNT and YYREEE (reference sequence). The length of the CDR3 is 14 residues. The DNA of the CDR3 is TGTGCCAGCAGCTTGGACCTAGGGCCCTACGAGCAGTACTTC. Translating it yields CASSLDLGPYEQYF.

This chain uses TRBV27 with TRBJ1-1, with 8 nucleotides matching TRBD1. Per the germline V gene, CDR1 is MNHEY and CDR2 is SMNVEV (reference sequence). V was pared by 5 bases and J by 0 bases, with 5 bases of the junction left unmatched. There are 15 residues in the CDR3. The CDR3: CASSDSTGVNTEAFF. The CDR3 nucleotides read TGTGCCAGCAGTGATTCGACAGGGGTGAACACTGAAGCTTTCTTT.

This chain joins TRBV5-1 and TRBJ2-3; 7 nucleotides line up with TRBD1. J lost 5 bases, V lost 0 bases, and 12 bases had no gene match. Germline V gene data show CDR1 as SGHRS and CDR2 as YFSETQ. CDR3 size: 17 residues. Here the CDR3 reads CASSLDVQGHSRDTQYF. The DNA for the CDR3 is TGCGCCAGCAGCTTGGACGTACAGGGGCATAGTAGAGATACGCAGTATTTT. Filled out from reference TRBV5-1 and TRBJ2-3, the complete variable domain reads KAGVTQTPRYLIKTRGQQVTLSCSPISGHRSVSWYQQTPGQGLQFLFEYFSETQRNKGNFPGRFSGRQFSNSRSEMNVSTLELGDSALYLCASSLDVQGHSRDTQYFGPGTRLTVL.

The chain has TRBV2 and TRBJ2-3, with no clear D. V was trimmed by 0 bases and J by 4 bases, leaving 14 bases between them. CDR3 length equals 16 residues. The germline gives CDR1 SNHLY, CDR2 FYNNEI. CDR3 coding DNA: TGTGCCAGCAGTGAAGCGCTTCAGGAGAGTCCAGATACGCAGTATTTT. Amino acid sequence: CASSEALQESPDTQYF.